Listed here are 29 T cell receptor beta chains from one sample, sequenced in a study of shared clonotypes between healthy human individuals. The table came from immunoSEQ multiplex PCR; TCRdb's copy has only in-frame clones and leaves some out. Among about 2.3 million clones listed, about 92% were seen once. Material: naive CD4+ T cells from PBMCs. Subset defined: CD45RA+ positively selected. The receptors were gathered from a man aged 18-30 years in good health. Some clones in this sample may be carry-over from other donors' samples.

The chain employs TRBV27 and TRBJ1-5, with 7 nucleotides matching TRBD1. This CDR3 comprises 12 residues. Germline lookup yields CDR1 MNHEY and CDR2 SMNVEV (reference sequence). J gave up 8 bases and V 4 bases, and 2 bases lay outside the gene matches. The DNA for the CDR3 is TGTGCCAGCAGTTCAGGACAGGAGCCCCAGCATTTT. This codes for CASSSGQEPQHF.

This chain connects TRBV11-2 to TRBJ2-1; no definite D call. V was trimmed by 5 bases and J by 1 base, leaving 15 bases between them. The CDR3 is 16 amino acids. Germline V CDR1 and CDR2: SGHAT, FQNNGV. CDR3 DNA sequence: TGTGCCAGCAGCGCTAGGCTAGGAGTTTCCTACAATGAGCAGTTCTTC. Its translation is CASSARLGVSYNEQFF.

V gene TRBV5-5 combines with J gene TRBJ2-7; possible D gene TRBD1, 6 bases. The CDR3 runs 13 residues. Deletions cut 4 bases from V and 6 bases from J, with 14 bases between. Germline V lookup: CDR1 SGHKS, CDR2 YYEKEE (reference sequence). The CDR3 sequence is CASSTRQVTEQYF. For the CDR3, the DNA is TGTGCCAGCAGCACCCGACAGGTTACCGAGCAGTACTTC.

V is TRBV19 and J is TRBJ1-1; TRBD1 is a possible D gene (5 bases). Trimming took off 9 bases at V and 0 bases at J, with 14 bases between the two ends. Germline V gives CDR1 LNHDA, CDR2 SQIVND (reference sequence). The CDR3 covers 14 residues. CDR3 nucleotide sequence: TGTGCCAGCCGGCGAGAGGGGATGAACACTGAAGCTTTCTTT. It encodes CASRREGMNTEAFF.

CDR3 DNA: TGCGCCCAGGGGCGACGGGAAACCGGGGAGCTGTTTTTT. Translating gives CAQGRRETGELFF. The chain has TRBV10-1 and TRBJ2-2; the D gene is possibly TRBD1 (6 bases). Trimming left V 11 bases short and J 5 bases short, with 15 bases between. Germline V lookup: CDR1 WNHNN, CDR2 SYGVQD (reference sequence). The CDR3 extends over 13 amino acids.

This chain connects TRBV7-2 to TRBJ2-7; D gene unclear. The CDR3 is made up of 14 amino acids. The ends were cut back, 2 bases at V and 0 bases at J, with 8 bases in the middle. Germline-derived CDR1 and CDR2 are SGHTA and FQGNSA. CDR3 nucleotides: TGTGCCAGCAGCTTATGGCTCCTCTCCTACGAGCAGTACTTC. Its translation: CASSLWLLSYEQYF.

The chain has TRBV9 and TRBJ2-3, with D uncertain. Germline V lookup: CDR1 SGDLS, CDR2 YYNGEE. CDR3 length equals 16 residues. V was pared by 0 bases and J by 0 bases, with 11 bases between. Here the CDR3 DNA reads TGTGCCAGCAGCGTAGGGACCGACTTAAGCACAGATACGCAGTATTTT. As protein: CASSVGTDLSTDTQYF. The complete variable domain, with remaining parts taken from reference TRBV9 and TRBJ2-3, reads DSGVTQTPKHLITATGQRVTLRCSPRSGDLSVYWYQQSLDQGLQFLIQYYNGEERAKGNILERFSAQQFPDLHSELNLSSLELGDSALYFCASSVGTDLSTDTQYFGPGTRLTVL.

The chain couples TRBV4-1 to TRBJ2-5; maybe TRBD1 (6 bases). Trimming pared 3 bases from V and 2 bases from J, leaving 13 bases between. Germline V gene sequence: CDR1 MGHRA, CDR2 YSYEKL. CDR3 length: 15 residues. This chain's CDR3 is CASSHSDSLQETQYF. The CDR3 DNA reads TGCGCCAGCAGCCACTCGGACAGCCTACAAGAGACCCAGTACTTC.

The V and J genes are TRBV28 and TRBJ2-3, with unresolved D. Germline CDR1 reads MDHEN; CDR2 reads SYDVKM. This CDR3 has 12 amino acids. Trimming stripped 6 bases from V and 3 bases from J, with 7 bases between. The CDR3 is CASRPFTDTQYF. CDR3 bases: TGTGCCAGCAGGCCTTTTACAGATACGCAGTATTTT.

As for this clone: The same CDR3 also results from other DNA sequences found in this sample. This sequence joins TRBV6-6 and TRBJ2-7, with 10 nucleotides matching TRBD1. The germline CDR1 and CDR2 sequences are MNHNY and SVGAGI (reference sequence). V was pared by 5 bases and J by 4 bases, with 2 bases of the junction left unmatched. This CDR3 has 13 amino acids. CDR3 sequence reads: CASSRDRGYEQYF. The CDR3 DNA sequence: TGTGCCAGCAGTCGGGACAGGGGTTACGAGCAGTACTTC.

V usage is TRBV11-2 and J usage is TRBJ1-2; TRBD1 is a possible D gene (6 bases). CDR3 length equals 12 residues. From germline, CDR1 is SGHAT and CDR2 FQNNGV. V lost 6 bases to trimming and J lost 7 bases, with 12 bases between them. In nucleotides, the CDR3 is TGTGCCAGCAGGGCAACAGGGTCTGGCTACACCTTC. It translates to CASRATGSGYTF.

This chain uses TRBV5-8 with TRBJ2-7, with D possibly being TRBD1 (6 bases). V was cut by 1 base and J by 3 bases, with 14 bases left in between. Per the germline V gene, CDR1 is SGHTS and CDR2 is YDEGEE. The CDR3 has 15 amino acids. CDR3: CASSLRQWDNYEQYF. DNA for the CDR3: TGTGCCAGCAGCTTGCGACAATGGGACAACTACGAGCAGTACTTC.

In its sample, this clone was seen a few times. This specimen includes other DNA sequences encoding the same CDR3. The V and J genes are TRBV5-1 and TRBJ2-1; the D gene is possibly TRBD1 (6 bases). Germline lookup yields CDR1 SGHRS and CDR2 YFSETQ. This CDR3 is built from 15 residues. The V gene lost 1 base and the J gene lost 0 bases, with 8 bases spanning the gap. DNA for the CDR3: TGCGCCAGCAGCTTGCAGGGGAGCTCCTACAATGAGCAGTTCTTC. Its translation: CASSLQGSSYNEQFF.

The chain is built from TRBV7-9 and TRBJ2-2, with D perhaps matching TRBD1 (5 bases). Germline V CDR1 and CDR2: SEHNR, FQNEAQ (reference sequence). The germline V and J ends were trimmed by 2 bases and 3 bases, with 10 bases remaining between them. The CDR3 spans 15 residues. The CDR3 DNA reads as TGTGCCAGCAGCTTATGGGGCGATGACACCGGGGAGCTGTTTTTT. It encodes CASSLWGDDTGELFF.

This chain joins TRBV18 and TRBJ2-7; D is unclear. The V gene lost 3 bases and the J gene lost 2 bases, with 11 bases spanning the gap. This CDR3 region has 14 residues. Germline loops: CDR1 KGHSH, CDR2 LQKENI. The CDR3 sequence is CASSPGDTAYEQYF. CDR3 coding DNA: TGTGCCAGCTCACCCGGAGACACTGCCTACGAGCAGTACTTC.

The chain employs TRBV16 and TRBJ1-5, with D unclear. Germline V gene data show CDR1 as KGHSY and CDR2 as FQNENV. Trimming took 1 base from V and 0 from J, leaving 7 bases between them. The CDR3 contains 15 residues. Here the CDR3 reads CASSQFRDSNQPQHF. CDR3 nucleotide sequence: TGTGCCAGCAGCCAATTTAGGGATAGCAATCAGCCCCAGCATTTT.

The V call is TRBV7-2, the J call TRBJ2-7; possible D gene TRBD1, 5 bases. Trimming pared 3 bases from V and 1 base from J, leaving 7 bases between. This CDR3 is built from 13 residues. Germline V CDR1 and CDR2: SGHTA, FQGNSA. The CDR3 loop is CASSFRVSYEQYF. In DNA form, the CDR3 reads TGTGCCAGCAGCTTCAGGGTTTCCTACGAGCAGTACTTC.

The CDR3 coding sequence is TGTGCCACCAGCAGAGACAAATTCGGGACGGTTACCTACGAGCAGTACTTC. Translated, it gives CATSRDKFGTVTYEQYF. The rearrangement links TRBV15 to TRBJ2-7; D is possibly TRBD1 or TRBD2 (5 bases each). The germline CDR1 and CDR2 sequences are LNHNV and YYDKDF (reference sequence). The CDR3 runs to 17 residues. Trimming stripped 0 bases from V and 2 bases from J, with 17 bases between.

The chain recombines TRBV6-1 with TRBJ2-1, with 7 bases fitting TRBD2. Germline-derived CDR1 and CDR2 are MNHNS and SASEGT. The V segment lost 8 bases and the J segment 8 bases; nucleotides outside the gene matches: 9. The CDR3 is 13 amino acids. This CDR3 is CASCISGNYEQFF. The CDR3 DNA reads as TGTGCCAGCTGCATCAGCGGGAACTATGAGCAGTTCTTC.

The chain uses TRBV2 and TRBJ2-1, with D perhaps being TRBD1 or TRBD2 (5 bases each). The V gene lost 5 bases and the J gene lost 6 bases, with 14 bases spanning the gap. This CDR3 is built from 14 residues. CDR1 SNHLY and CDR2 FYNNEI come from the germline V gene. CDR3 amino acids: CASSQTGTSNEQFF. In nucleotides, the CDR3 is TGTGCCAGCAGTCAAACTGGGACCTCCAATGAGCAGTTCTTC.

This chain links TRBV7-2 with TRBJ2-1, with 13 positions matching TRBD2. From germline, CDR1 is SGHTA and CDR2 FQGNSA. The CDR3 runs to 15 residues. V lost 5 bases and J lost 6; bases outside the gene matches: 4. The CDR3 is CASSPRTSGSNEQFF. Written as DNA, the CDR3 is TGTGCCAGCAGCCCAAGGACTAGCGGGAGCAATGAGCAGTTCTTC.

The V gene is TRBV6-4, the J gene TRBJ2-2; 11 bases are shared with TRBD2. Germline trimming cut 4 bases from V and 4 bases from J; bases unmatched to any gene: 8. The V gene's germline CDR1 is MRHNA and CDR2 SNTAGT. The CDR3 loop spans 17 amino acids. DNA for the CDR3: TGTGCCAGCAGTGCCCAACTAGCGGGAGTTAGCACCGGGGAGCTGTTTTTT. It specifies CASSAQLAGVSTGELFF.

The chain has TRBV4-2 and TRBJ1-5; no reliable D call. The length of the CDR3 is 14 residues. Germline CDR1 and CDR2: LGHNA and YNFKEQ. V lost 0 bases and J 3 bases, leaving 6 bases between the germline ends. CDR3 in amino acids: CASSQDLSNQPQHF. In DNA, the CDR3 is TGTGCCAGCAGCCAAGATTTGTCCAATCAGCCCCAGCATTTT.

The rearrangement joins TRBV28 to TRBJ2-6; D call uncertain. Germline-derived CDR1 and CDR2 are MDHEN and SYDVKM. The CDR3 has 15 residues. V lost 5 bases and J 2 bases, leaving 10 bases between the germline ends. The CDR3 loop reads CASSPGAAGANVLTF. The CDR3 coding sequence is TGTGCCAGCAGTCCCGGAGCAGCTGGGGCCAACGTCCTGACTTTC.

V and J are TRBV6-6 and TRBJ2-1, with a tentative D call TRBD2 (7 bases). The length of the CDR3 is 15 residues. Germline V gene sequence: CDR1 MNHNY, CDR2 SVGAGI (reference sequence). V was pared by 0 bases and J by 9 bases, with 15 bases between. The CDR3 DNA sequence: TGTGCCAGCAGTTACTCGAGACAAGGGGGGGGTGAGCAGTTCTTC. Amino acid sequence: CASSYSRQGGGEQFF.

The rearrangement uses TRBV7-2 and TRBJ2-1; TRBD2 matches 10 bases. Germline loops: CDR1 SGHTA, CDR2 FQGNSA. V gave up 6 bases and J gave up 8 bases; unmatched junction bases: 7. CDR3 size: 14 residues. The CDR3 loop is CASRYLAGADEQFF. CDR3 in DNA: TGTGCCAGCAGGTACCTAGCGGGAGCTGATGAGCAGTTCTTC.

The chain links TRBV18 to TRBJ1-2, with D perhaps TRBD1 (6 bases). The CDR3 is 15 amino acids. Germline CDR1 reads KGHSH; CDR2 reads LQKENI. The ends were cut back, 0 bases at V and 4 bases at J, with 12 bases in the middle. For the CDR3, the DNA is TGTGCCAGCTCACCACCAAGGACAGCCCTCTATGGCTACACCTTC. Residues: CASSPPRTALYGYTF.

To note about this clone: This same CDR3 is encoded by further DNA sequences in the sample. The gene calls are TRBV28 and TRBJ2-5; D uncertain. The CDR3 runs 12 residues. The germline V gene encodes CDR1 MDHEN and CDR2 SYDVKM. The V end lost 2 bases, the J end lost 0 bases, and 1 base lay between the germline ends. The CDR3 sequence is CASSLNQETQYF. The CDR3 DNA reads TGTGCCAGCAGTTTAAACCAAGAGACCCAGTACTTC. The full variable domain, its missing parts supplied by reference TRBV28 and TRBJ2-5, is DVKVTQSSRYLVKRTGEKVFLECVQDMDHENMFWYRQDPGLGLRLIYFSYDVKMKEKGDIPEGYSVSREKKERFSLILESASTNQTSMYLCASSLNQETQYFGPGTRLLVL.

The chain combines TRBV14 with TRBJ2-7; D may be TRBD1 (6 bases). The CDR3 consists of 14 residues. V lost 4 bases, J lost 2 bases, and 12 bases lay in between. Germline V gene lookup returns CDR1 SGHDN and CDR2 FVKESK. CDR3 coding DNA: TGTGCCAGCAGCCTACTCAGGGGTACCTACGAGCAGTACTTC. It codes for CASSLLRGTYEQYF.